This entry features one T cell receptor (beta chain) sequence. The sample comes from a study of blood T cell repertoires in COVID-19. Study information: Samples representing acute and convalescent COVID-19 were sourced from the United States, Italy and Spain.

Those enrolled in Seattle joined during active infection and were followed longitudinally afterward. The repertoire was sequenced with immunoSEQ multiplex PCR; TCRdb's copy has only in-frame clones and lacks some. The table has approximately 270,000 clones, around 81% seen once. Trimming took 7 bases from V and 3 from J, leaving 4 bases between them. This CDR3 contains 11 residues. CDR1 and CDR2 (germline): ENHRY, SYGVKD. The chain combines TRBV10-3 with TRBJ1-3; D gene unclear. This clonotype was sampled from a person between 65 and 79 years old with COVID-19, enrolled during active disease. Sequences were obtained from peripheral blood. The DNA of the CDR3 is TGTGCCATCATCAGTGGAAACACCATATATTTT. It is translated as CAIISGNTIYF.